This record looks at one T cell receptor beta chain sequence and its context. The sample originates from a study of PD-1 and CTLA-4 blockade in melanoma. The method was immunoSEQ multiplex PCR; TCRdb's version includes in-frame clones alone and lacks a portion of them. The table includes some 30,000 clones, 88% detected once. Sequencing used CD8+ T cells from peripheral blood, obtained from a patient given anti-PD-1 treatment. This receptor was obtained from a human donor with melanoma.

The CDR3 nucleotides read TGTGCCACCAGTGATCGTGGGGCTGGAGACGAGCAGTACTTC. It translates to CATSDRGAGDEQYF. The rearrangement joins TRBV24-1 to TRBJ2-7; D possibly corresponds to TRBD1 (5 bases). V was cut by 3 bases and J by 5 bases, with 13 bases left in between. CDR1 is KGHDR, CDR2 SFDVKD, per germline. The CDR3 sequence is 14 residues long.